The next 10 T cell receptor beta chains were all read from a single sample in a study of blood T cell repertoires in COVID-19. Assay used: immunoSEQ multiplex PCR; TCRdb lists only in-frame clones, some missing. The sample contains about 380,000 clones, approximately 90% of which appear only once. The sequencing input was PBMCs or T cells enriched from blood (not recorded which). These receptors were taken from a woman aged 18-29 years who had recovered from COVID-19.

Here the CDR3 reads CASSDDVGLAGGPDEQFF. CDR3 DNA: TGTGCCAGCAGTGACGACGTGGGACTAGCGGGGGGGCCCGATGAGCAGTTCTTC. The rearrangement joins TRBV6-4 to TRBJ2-1; 16 nucleotides agree with TRBD2. The CDR3 runs to 18 residues. Trimming removed 2 bases from V and 8 bases from J; junction bases left unmatched: 9. The germline CDR1 and CDR2 sequences are MRHNA and SNTAGT.

This sequence joins TRBV2 and TRBJ1-5, with D possibly matching TRBD1 (6 bases). Per germline, CDR1 SNHLY and CDR2 FYNNEI. This CDR3 has 18 residues. The germline V and J ends were trimmed by 11 bases and 3 bases, with 29 bases remaining between them. The CDR3 region is CARGGGNQQGWDNQPQHF. In nucleotides, the CDR3 is TGTGCCCGCGGGGGGGGGAATCAACAGGGTTGGGACAATCAGCCCCAGCATTTT.

The gene calls are TRBV7-8 and TRBJ2-1; TRBD1 aligns across 7 bases. CDR3 size: 15 residues. CDR1 is SGHVS and CDR2 is FQNEAQ in the germline V gene. V gave up 1 base and J gave up 8 bases; unmatched junction bases: 8. The CDR3 region is CASSLDRGWGDEQFF. The CDR3 DNA sequence: TGTGCCAGCAGCTTAGACAGGGGATGGGGCGATGAGCAGTTCTTC.

The chain links TRBV2 to TRBJ1-3, with 7 bases identical to TRBD1. CDR1 and CDR2 (germline): SNHLY, FYNNEI. The CDR3 runs 16 residues. The ends lost 6 bases at V and 2 bases at J; junction bases unmatched: 10. The CDR3, as DNA: TGTGCCAGCAGGGAGAGATTCGGGACAGCTGGAAACACCATATATTTT. Residues: CASRERFGTAGNTIYF.

The chain links TRBV7-8 to TRBJ1-2; D gene uncertain. The CDR3 totals 15 residues. From germline, CDR1 is SGHVS and CDR2 FQNEAQ. Trimming removed 5 bases from V and 3 bases from J, with 16 bases in between. CDR3 residues: CASSPRGPVHYGYTF. Written as DNA, the CDR3 is TGTGCCAGCAGCCCTCGGGGTCCGGTTCACTATGGCTACACCTTC.

The chain uses TRBV6-6 and TRBJ2-5, with 7 bases identical to TRBD2. Germline V gene sequence: CDR1 MNHNY, CDR2 SVGAGI (reference sequence). The CDR3 runs to 14 residues. After removal of 7 bases from V and 4 bases from J, the junction contained 9 bases not matched to a gene. CDR3 loop: CASILRGGSETQYF. In DNA, the CDR3 is TGTGCCAGCATTTTAAGGGGAGGGTCAGAGACCCAGTACTTC.

The J gene is TRBJ2-1, the V gene TRBV5-1; D may be TRBD1 (6 bases). Per germline, CDR1 SGHRS and CDR2 YFSETQ. V was cut by 1 base and J by 0 bases, with 17 bases left in between. The CDR3 has 18 amino acids. CDR3 nucleotide sequence: TGCGCCAGCAGCTTGACCCGACAGGTGGGGTACTCCTACAATGAGCAGTTCTTC. Protein product: CASSLTRQVGYSYNEQFF.

The genes are TRBV13 and TRBJ2-7; tentatively, D is TRBD1 (5 bases). CDR1 and CDR2 (germline): PRHDT, FYEKMQ (reference sequence). With 1 base removed from V and 4 bases from J, the gap between germline ends came to 8 bases. This CDR3 is 13 amino acids long. CDR3 residues: CASSLEAGYEQYF. The CDR3, as DNA: TGTGCCAGCAGCTTAGAGGCAGGGTACGAGCAGTACTTC.

The gene calls are TRBV6-5 and TRBJ2-7; D may be TRBD2 (6 bases). V lost 7 bases to trimming and J lost 3 bases, with 16 bases between them. This CDR3 contains 14 residues. CDR1 and CDR2 (germline): MNHEY, SVGAGI. Here the CDR3 DNA reads TGTGCCAGCACTAGCCCCTGGGGGGTCTACGAGCAGTACTTC. It yields the protein CASTSPWGVYEQYF.

The CDR3 loop is CASSQAGQGDSTEAFF. The CDR3 DNA reads TGTGCCAGCAGCCAAGCGGGACAGGGAGATAGCACTGAAGCTTTCTTT. The rearrangement uses TRBV3-1 (or the pseudogene TRBV3-2) and TRBJ1-1; 9 bases align to TRBD1. The CDR3 is 16 amino acids. Germline V gives CDR1 LGHDT, CDR2 YNNKEL (reference sequence). V lost 1 base, J lost 4 bases, and 7 bases stayed unmatched.